The T cell receptor (beta chain) under discussion was sequenced for a study of cytomegalovirus exposure and HLA in healthy donors. General observations from the study: The likely explanation for a cluster of highly shared sequence variants was sequencing artifact. DRB1 had the most TCR associations and HLA-C the fewest, a later analysis found, with rates varying by HLA locus.

This donor's CMV serostatus went unrecorded. Primers included in the PCR were 60 Vbeta and 13 Jbeta primers. Some clones are missing from TCRdb's copy, which holds only in-frame ones; the method was immunoSEQ multiplex PCR. The top ten hold about an eighth of the sample, which has more than 110,000 clones, 55% to 80% seen once. Trimming left V 1 base short and J 3 bases short, with 14 bases between. CDR3 length: 16 amino acids. Germline assignment: CDR1 WNHNN and CDR2 SYGVQD (reference sequence). For this clone: Its specificity is not known.

This clonotype was sampled from a human donor in good health. The source material was PBMCs. The chain combines TRBV10-1 with TRBJ2-3; D is undetermined. CDR3 sequence (DNA): TGCGCCAGCAGTGAGTTCTTGGAGATACGGACAGATACGCAGTATTTT. Translated: CASSEFLEIRTDTQYF.